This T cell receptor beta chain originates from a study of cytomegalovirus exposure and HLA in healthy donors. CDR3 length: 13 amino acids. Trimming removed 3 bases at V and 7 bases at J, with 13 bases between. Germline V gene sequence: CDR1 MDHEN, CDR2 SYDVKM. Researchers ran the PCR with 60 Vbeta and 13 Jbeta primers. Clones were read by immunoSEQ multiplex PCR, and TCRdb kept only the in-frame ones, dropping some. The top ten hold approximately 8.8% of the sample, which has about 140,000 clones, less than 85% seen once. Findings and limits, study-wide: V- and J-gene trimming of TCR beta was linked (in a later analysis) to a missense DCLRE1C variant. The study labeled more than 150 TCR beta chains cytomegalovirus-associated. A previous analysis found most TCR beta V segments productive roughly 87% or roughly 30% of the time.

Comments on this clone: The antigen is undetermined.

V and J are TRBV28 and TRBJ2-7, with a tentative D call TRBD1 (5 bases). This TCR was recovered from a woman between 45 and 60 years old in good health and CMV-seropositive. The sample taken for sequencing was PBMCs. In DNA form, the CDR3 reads TGTGCCAGCAGTTTCGGTGGGGCACGGGAGCAGTACTTC. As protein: CASSFGGAREQYF.